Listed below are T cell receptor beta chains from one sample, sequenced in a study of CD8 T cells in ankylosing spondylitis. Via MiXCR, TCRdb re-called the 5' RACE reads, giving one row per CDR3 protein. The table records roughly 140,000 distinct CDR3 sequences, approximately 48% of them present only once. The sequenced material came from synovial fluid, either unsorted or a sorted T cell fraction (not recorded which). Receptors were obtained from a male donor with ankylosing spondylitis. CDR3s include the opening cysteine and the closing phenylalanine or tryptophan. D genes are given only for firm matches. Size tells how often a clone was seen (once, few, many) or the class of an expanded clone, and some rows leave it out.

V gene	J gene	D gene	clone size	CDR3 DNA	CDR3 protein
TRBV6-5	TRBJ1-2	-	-	TGTGCCAGCAGTGCCGGGGCCAGTGGCTACACCTTC	CASSAGASGYTF
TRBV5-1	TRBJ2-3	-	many	TGCGCCAGCAGCTTCTACAGGGTAACAGATACGCAGTATTTT	CASSFYRVTDTQYF
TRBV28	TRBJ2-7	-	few	TGTGCCAGCAGTTTGCAGCTCGTGGGAGGATGTGGCTACGAGCAGTACTTC	CASSLQLVGGCGYEQYF
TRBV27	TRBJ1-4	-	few	TGTGCCAGCAGTTCATGGGGGACCTCGGGAGTACTGTTTTTT	CASSSWGTSGVLFF
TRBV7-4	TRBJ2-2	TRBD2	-	TGTGCCAGCAGCAATATCCCCGACGGGGCGGGGGACACCGGGGAGCTGTTTTTT	CASSNIPDGAGDTGELFF
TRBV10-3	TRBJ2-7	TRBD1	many	TGTGCCATCAGTGATCCCGGGACAGGGTTCTACGAGCAGTACTTC	CAISDPGTGFYEQYF
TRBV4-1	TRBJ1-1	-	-	TGCGCCAGCAGCCCCCGACAGTGGAACACTGAAGCTTTCTTT	CASSPRQWNTEAFF
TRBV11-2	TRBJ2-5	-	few	TGTGCCAGCAGCTTAGTGTTTGGTTCGGCCGAGACCCAGTACTTC	CASSLVFGSAETQYF
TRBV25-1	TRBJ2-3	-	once	TGTGCCAGCAGTGATACGGGGAATACGCAGTATTTT	CASSDTGNTQYF
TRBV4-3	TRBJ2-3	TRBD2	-	TGCGCCAGCAGCCAACGGGAGGGCCGCCCAGATACGCAGTATTTT	CASSQREGRPDTQYF
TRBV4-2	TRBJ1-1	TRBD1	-	TGTGCCAGCAGCCATCCCTCACGACAGGGTTTGCGAGCTTTCTTT	CASSHPSRQGLRAFF
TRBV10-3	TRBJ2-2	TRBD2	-	TGTGCCATCAGTGTTAGACTAGCGGGGCGAACTGGGGAGCTGTTTTTT	CAISVRLAGRTGELFF
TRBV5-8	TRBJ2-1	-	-	TGTGCCAGCACTTCGGGGGCGGATAGTGAGCAGTTCTTC	CASTSGADSEQFF